This T cell receptor beta chain is drawn from a study of blood T cell repertoires in COVID-19. Study overall: Samples representing acute and convalescent COVID-19 were sourced from the United States, Italy and Spain. Nucleic acid was either cDNA or gDNA, and it came from T cells, B-cell-depleted T cells, or PBMCs.

Original processing notes: Cell counts per sample came from amplifying reference gene primers. Measured with immunoSEQ multiplex PCR; TCRdb has only the in-frame clones, and not every one. The DNA was the basis for D and trimming; V, J and clone size are from that table. Here the sample spans about 41,000 clones, around four fifths being singletons. Sample: peripheral blood. This TCR derives from a woman aged 80 or over with active or convalescent COVID-19.

The CDR3: CASNYGIGGNQPQHF. The DNA for the CDR3 is TGTGCCAGCAATTACGGGATCGGGGGCAATCAGCCCCAGCATTTT. The V and J genes are TRBV28 and TRBJ1-5; no firm D call. Germline loops: CDR1 MDHEN, CDR2 SYDVKM. The V gene lost 7 bases and the J gene lost 2 bases, with 15 bases spanning the gap. CDR3 length: 15 amino acids.